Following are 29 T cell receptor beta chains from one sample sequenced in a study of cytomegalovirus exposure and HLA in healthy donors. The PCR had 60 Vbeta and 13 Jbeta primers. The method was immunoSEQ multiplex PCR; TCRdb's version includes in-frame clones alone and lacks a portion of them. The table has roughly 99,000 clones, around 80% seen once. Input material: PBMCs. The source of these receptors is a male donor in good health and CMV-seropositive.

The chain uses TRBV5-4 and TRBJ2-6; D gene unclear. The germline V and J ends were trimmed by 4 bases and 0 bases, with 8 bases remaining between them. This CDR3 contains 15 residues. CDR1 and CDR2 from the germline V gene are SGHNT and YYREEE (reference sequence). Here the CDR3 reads CASSVTGSGANVLTF. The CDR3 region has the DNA TGTGCCAGCAGCGTGACGGGCTCTGGGGCCAACGTCCTGACTTTC. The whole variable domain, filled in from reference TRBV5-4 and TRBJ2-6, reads ETGVTQSPTHLIKTRGQQVTLRCSSQSGHNTVSWYQQALGQGPQFIFQYYREEENGRGNFPPRFSGLQFPNYSSELNVNALELDDSALYLCASSVTGSGANVLTFGAGSRLTVL.

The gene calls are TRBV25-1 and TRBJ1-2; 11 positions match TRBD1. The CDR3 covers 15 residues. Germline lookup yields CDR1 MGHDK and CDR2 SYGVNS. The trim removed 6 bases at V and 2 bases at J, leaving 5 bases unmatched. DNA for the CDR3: TGTGCCAGCAGACTGGGACAGGGGGGAAACTATGGCTACACCTTC. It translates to CASRLGQGGNYGYTF.

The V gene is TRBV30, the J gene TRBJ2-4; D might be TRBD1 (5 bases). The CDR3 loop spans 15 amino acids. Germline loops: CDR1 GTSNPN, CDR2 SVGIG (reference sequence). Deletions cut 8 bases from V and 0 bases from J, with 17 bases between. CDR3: CALEEQALAKNIQYF. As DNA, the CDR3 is TGTGCCCTAGAAGAACAGGCATTAGCCAAAAACATTCAGTACTTC.

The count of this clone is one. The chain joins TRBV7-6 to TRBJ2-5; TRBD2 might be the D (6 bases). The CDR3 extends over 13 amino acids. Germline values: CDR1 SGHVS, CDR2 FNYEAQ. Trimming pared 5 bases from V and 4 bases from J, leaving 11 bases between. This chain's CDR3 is CASSHGGAETQYF. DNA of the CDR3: TGTGCCAGCAGCCATGGAGGGGCAGAGACCCAGTACTTC.

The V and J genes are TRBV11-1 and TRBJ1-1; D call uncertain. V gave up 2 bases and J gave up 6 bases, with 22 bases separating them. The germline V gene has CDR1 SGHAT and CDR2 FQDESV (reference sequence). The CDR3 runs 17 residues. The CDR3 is CASSLTGFDRSRSEAFF. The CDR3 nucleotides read TGTGCCAGCAGCTTAACGGGTTTTGACCGCAGCCGCTCTGAAGCTTTCTTT.

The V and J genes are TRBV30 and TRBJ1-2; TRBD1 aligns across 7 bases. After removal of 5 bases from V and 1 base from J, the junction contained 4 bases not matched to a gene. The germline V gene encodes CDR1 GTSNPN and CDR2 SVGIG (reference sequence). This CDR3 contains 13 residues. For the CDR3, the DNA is TGTGCCTGGGGAGGACAGGTTAACTATGGCTACACCTTC. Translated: CAWGGQVNYGYTF.

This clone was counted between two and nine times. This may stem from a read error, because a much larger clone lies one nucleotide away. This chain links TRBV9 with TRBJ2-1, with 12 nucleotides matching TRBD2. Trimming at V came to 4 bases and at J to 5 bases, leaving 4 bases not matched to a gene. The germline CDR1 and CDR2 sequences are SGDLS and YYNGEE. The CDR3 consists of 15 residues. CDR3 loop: CASSQGLAGNNEQFF. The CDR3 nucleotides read TGTGCCAGCAGCCAAGGACTAGCGGGGAACAATGAGCAGTTCTTC.

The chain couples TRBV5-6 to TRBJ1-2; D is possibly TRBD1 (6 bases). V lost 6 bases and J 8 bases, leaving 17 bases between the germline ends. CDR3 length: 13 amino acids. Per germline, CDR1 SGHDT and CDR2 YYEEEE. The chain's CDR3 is CASTQGGGWGYTF. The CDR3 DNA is TGTGCCAGCACCCAAGGGGGGGGCTGGGGCTACACCTTC.

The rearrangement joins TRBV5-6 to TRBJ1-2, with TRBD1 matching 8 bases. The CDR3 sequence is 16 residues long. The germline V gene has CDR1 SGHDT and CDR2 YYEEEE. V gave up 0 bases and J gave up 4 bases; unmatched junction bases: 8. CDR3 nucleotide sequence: TGTGCCAGCAGCTTGGGATCAGGGGGCGAATCCTATGGCTACACCTTC. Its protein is CASSLGSGGESYGYTF.

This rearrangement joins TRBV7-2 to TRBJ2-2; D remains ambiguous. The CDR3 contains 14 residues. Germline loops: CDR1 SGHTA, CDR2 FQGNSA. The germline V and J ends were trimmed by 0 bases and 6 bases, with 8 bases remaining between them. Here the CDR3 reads CASSLARRSGELFF. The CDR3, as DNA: TGTGCCAGCAGCTTAGCGAGGCGGTCCGGGGAGCTGTTTTTT.

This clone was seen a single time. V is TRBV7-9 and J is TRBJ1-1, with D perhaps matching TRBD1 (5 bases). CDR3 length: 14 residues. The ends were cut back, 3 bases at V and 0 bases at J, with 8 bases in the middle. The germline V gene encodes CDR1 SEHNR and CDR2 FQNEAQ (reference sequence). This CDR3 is CASSLGPMNTEAFF. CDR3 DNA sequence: TGTGCCAGCAGCTTGGGGCCGATGAACACTGAAGCTTTCTTT.

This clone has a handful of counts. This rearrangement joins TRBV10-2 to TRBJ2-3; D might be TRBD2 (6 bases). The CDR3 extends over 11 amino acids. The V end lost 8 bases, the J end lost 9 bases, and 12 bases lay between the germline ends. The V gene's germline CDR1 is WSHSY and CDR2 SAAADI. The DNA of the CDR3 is TGCGCCAGCGGGACTCTATACACGCAGTATTTT. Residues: CASGTLYTQYF.

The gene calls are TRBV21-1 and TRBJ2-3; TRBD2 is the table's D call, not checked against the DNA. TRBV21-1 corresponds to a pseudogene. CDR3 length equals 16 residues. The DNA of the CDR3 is TGTGCCAGCAGCAGGATGGGGGAGGTAGACACAGATACGCAGTATTTT. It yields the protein CASSRMGEVDTDTQYF.

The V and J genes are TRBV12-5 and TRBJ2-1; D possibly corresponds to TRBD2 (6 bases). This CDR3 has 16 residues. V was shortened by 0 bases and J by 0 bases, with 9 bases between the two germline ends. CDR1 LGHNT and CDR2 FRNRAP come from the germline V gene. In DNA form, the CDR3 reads TGTGCTAGTGGTTTGGTACTAGCCAGCTCCTACAATGAGCAGTTCTTC. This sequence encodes CASGLVLASSYNEQFF.

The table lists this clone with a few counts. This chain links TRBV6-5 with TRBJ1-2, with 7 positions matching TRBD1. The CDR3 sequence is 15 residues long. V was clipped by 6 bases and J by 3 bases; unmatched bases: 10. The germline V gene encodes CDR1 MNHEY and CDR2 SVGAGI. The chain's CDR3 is CASRQADRVDYGYTF. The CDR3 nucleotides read TGTGCCAGCAGGCAGGCTGACAGGGTCGACTATGGCTACACCTTC.

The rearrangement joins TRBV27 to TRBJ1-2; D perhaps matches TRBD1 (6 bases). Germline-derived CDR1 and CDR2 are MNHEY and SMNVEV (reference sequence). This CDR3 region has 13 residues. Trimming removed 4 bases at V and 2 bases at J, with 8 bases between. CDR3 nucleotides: TGTGCCAGCAGTTCAGGGGCGAACTATGGCTACACCTTC. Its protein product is CASSSGANYGYTF.

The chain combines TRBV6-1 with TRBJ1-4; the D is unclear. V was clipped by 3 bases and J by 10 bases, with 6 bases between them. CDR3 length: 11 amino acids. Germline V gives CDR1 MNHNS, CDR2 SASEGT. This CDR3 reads CASSDQAKLFF. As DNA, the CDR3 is TGTGCCAGCAGTGATCAGGCAAAACTGTTTTTT.

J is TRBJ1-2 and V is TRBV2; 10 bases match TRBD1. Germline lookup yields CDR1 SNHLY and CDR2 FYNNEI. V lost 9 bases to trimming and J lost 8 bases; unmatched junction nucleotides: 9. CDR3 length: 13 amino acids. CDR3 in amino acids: CASKTGGASGYTF. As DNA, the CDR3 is TGTGCCAGTAAGACAGGGGGCGCCTCGGGCTACACCTTC. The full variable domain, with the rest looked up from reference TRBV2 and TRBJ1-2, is EPEVTQTPSHQVTQMGQEVILRCVPISNHLYFYWYRQILGQKVEFLVSFYNNEISEKSEIFDDQFSVERPDGSNFTLKIRSTKLEDSAMYFCASKTGGASGYTFGSGTRLTVV.

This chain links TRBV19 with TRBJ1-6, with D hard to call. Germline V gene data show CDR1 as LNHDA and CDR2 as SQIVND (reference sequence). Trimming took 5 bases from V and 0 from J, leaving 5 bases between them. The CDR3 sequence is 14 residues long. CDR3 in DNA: TGTGCCAGTAGTTTTAGCTCCTATAATTCACCCCTCCACTTT. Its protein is CASSFSSYNSPLHF.

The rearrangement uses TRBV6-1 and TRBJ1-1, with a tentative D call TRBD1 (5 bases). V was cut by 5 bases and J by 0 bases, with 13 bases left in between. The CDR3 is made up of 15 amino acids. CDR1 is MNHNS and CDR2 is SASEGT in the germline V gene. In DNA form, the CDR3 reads TGTGCCAGCAGTTGGTCCCAGGGCATGAACACTGAAGCTTTCTTT. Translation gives CASSWSQGMNTEAFF.

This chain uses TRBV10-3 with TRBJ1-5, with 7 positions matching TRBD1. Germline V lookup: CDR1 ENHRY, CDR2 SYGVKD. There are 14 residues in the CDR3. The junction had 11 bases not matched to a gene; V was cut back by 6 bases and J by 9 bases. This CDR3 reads CAIREDRAGGPQHF. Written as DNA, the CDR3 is TGTGCCATCAGAGAAGACAGGGCCGGGGGGCCCCAGCATTTT.

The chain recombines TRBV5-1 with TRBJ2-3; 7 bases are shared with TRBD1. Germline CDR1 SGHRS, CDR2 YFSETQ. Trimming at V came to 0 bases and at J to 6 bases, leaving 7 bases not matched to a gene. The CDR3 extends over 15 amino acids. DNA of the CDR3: TGCGCCAGCAGCTTGGGACAGGGTGGATCTGATACGCAGTATTTT. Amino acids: CASSLGQGGSDTQYF.

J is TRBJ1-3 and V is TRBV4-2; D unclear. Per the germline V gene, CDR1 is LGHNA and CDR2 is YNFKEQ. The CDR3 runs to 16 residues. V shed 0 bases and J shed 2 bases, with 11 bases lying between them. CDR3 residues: CASSQDFKAPGNTIYF. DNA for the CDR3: TGTGCCAGCAGCCAAGATTTCAAAGCCCCTGGAAACACCATATATTTT.

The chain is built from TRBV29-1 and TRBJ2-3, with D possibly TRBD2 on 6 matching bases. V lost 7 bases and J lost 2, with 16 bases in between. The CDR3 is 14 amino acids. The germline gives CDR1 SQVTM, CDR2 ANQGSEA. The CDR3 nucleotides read TGCAGCGGATCGTCTAGCGCGTTCACAGATACGCAGTATTTT. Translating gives CSGSSSAFTDTQYF.

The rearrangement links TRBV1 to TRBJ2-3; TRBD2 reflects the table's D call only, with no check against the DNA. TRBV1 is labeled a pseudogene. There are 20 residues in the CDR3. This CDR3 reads CTSSHLFPTSGGPSTDTQYF. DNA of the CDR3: TGCACCAGCAGCCACCTCTTCCCGACTAGCGGGGGGCCTAGCACAGATACGCAGTATTTT.

The CDR3 DNA sequence: TGTGCCTGGGACAGGGGTTGGGGCACCGGGGAGCTGTTTTTT. Its protein is CAWDRGWGTGELFF. V and J are TRBV30 and TRBJ2-2, with 8 bases aligning to TRBD1. Germline trimming cut 5 bases from V and 4 bases from J; bases unmatched to any gene: 6. This CDR3 has 14 residues. Germline lookup yields CDR1 GTSNPN and CDR2 SVGIG (reference sequence).

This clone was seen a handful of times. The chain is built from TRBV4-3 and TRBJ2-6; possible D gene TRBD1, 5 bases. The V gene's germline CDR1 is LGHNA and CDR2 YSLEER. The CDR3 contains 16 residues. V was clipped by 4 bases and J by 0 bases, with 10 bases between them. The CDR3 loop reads CASSRVRVSGANVLTF. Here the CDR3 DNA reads TGCGCCAGCAGCCGAGTCAGGGTCTCTGGGGCCAACGTCCTGACTTTC.

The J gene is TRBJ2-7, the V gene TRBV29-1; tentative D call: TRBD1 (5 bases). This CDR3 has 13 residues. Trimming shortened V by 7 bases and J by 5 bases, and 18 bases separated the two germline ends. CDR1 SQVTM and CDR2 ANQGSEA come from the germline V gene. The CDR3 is CSGVRQGRNEQYF. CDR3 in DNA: TGCAGCGGGGTACGGCAGGGAAGGAACGAGCAGTACTTC.

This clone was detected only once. The CDR3 coding sequence is TGTGCCTGGGACTCCGGGACAGAGAACACTGAAGCTTTCTTT. Translation gives CAWDSGTENTEAFF. The chain employs TRBV30 and TRBJ1-1; TRBD1 agrees at 7 bases. The CDR3 runs to 14 residues. The germline CDR1 and CDR2 sequences are GTSNPN and SVGIG (reference sequence). Trimming took 5 bases from V and 1 from J; bases not matched to a gene: 7.